These T cell receptor beta chains were read from a single sample in a study of T cells in Graves' hyperthyroidism and ophthalmopathy. TCRdb processed the multiplex PCR reads anew with MiXCR; each CDR3 protein has one entry. This sample yields about 380,000 distinct CDR3 sequences, of which about a fifth are seen a single time; 35% to 50% belongs to the top ten. Sequencing was done on a sample of blood. These receptors all stem from a man in his late teens or twenties with Graves' ophthalmopathy. The CDR3 runs from the conserved cysteine through the conserved F or W. D genes are given only for firm matches. Some rows have no size entry. The others give once, few or many, or a class for an expanded clone.

d_gene	j_gene	abundance	v_gene	CDR3aa	CDR3nt
NA	TRBJ1-5	many	TRBV3-1	CASSQGQVGNQPQHF	TGTGCCAGCAGCCAAGGCCAGGTGGGCAATCAGCCCCAGCATTTT
TRBD1	TRBJ1-1	few	TRBV5-5	CASSFYRGGGEAFF	TGTGCCAGCAGCTTCTACAGGGGTGGGGGTGAAGCTTTCTTT
NA	TRBJ2-6	NA	TRBV11-2	CASSREGSSGANVLTF	TGTGCCAGCAGCCGCGAGGGCAGCTCTGGGGCCAACGTCCTGACTTTC
TRBD1	TRBJ1-5	few	TRBV28	CASSPSGGGNQPQHF	TGTGCCAGCAGTCCGTCAGGGGGAGGCAATCAGCCCCAGCATTTT
TRBD2	TRBJ2-1	many	TRBV6-1	CASSFPRTSGGNYNEQFF	TGTGCCAGCAGTTTTCCCCGGACTAGCGGGGGGAACTACAATGAGCAGTTCTTC
NA	TRBJ2-2	NA	TRBV9	CASSPNAGELFF	TGTGCCAGCAGCCCCAACGCCGGGGAGCTGTTTTTT
TRBD2	TRBJ2-5	few	TRBV12-3/TRBV12-4	CASSLPGLAGEETQYF	TGTGCCAGCAGTTTACCGGGACTAGCGGGGGAGGAGACCCAGTACTTC
TRBD1	TRBJ2-7	once	TRBV7-9	CASSLSGQGQYF	TGTGCCAGCAGCTTATCCGGACAGGGGCAGTACTTC
NA	TRBJ1-1	many	TRBV20-1	CSVRGSGRANTEAFF	TGCAGTGTCAGAGGTTCAGGGAGGGCCAACACTGAAGCTTTCTTT
NA	TRBJ2-1	NA	TRBV7-2	CASSLAPGGEQFF	TGTGCCAGCAGCTTAGCACCTGGGGGTGAGCAGTTCTTC
TRBD2	TRBJ2-3	many	TRBV7-9	CASSPAGGETDTQYF	TGTGCCAGCAGCCCGGCGGGGGGTGAGACAGATACGCAGTATTTT
TRBD1	TRBJ2-5	few	TRBV13	CASSLWTGGQETQYF	TGTGCCAGTAGTCTCTGGACAGGGGGCCAAGAGACCCAGTACTTC
NA	TRBJ1-1	many	TRBV11-2	CASTLLGNTEAFF	TGTGCCAGCACCCTCCTGGGGAACACTGAAGCTTTCTTT
NA	TRBJ1-2	few	TRBV6-2/TRBV6-3	CASSRSGANYGYTF	TGTGCCAGCAGCCGCTCCGGGGCTAACTATGGCTACACCTTC
NA	TRBJ1-2	many	TRBV9	CASTPNVGKSGYTF	TGTGCCAGCACCCCGAATGTAGGAAAAAGTGGCTACACCTTC
NA	TRBJ2-7	few	TRBV27	CASSSGPGYEQYF	TGTGCCAGCAGCTCGGGACCGGGCTACGAGCAGTACTTC
NA	TRBJ1-2	many	TRBV3-1	CASSQGPGDGYTF	TGTGCCAGCAGCCAAGGTCCCGGGGATGGCTACACCTTC
NA	TRBJ1-2	many	TRBV9	CASSVADYGYTF	TGTGCCAGCAGCGTAGCAGACTATGGCTACACCTTC
NA	TRBJ2-7	few	TRBV6-1	CASNPGEHIISYGQYF	TGTGCCAGCAACCCGGGGGAACACATCATCTCCTACGGGCAGTACTTC
NA	TRBJ1-4	many	TRBV7-6	CASSLARGEKLFF	TGTGCCAGCAGCTTAGCGCGAGGGGAAAAACTGTTTTTT
TRBD1	TRBJ1-1	many	TRBV6-1	CASRLTGGNTEAFF	TGTGCCAGCAGACTAACAGGGGGGAACACTGAAGCTTTCTTT
NA	TRBJ2-7	NA	TRBV27	CASSSHRSYEQYF	TGTGCCAGCAGTTCCCACCGCAGCTACGAGCAGTACTTC
NA	TRBJ1-5	many	TRBV16	CASSQSGGGVGNQPQHF	TGTGCCAGCAGCCAATCTGGGGGGGGCGTTGGAAATCAGCCCCAGCATTTT
NA	TRBJ2-1	NA	TRBV4-1	CASSPFASYEQFF	TGTGCCAGCAGCCCCTTTGCTAGCTATGAGCAGTTCTTC
TRBD1	TRBJ2-1	many	TRBV18	CASSSLQGDEQFF	TGTGCCAGCTCATCATTACAGGGGGATGAGCAGTTCTTC
TRBD2	TRBJ2-1	NA	TRBV2	CASSAERGGQGANEQFF	TGTGCCAGCAGTGCGGAGCGGGGGGGCCAGGGGGCAAACGAGCAGTTCTTC